Below, 9 T cell receptor beta chains from the same sample are listed, as sequenced in a study of T cell responses to AZD1222 COVID-19 vaccine. The data were produced by immunoSEQ multiplex PCR, yet TCRdb's version contains in-frame clones alone and is incomplete. This table has approximately 110,000 clones, roughly 82% appearing once. This specimen was peripheral blood, taken on day 0 of AZD1222 vaccination. These receptors all come from an adult in good health.

The rearrangement uses TRBV30 and TRBJ2-5, with TRBD1 matching over 7 bases. The germline gives CDR1 GTSNPN, CDR2 SVGIG (reference sequence). Unmatched junction bases numbered 4, after V lost 3 bases and J lost 3 bases. This CDR3 has 13 amino acids. The CDR3 loop reads CAWRGQPKETQYF. The DNA for the CDR3 is TGTGCCTGGAGGGGACAGCCAAAAGAGACCCAGTACTTC.

This chain connects TRBV19 to TRBJ2-4; 14 positions agree with TRBD2. This CDR3 spans 19 amino acids. V was clipped by 4 bases and J by 0 bases; unmatched bases: 8. CDR1 is LNHDA, CDR2 SQIVND, per germline (reference sequence). CDR3 sequence: CASSTRLAGGSVAKNIQYF. The CDR3, as DNA: TGTGCCAGTAGTACCCGACTAGCGGGGGGGTCCGTAGCCAAAAACATTCAGTACTTC.

This clone has just one count. The rearrangement joins TRBV5-6 to TRBJ2-2; 10 bases fit TRBD2. CDR1 and CDR2 from the germline V gene are SGHDT and YYEEEE. This CDR3 is built from 17 residues. V trimming: 0 bases; J trimming: 5 bases; junction bases outside the gene matches: 7. CDR3 protein: CASSLVASGGRTGELFF. Here the CDR3 DNA reads TGTGCCAGCAGCTTGGTGGCTAGCGGGGGTAGAACCGGGGAGCTGTTTTTT.

CDR3 DNA: TGTGCCAGCAGCCGTGCGGAGATCTCTGGAAACACCATATATTTT. Translation gives CASSRAEISGNTIYF. V is TRBV3-1 (or the pseudogene TRBV3-2) and J is TRBJ1-3, with D uncertain. CDR3 length equals 15 residues. The germline V gene encodes CDR1 LGHDT and CDR2 YNNKEL (reference sequence). V was cut by 4 bases and J by 0 bases, with 10 bases left in between.

The gene calls are TRBV4-2 and TRBJ2-1, with D perhaps TRBD1 (5 bases). The length of the CDR3 is 14 residues. Deletions cut 0 bases from V and 7 bases from J, with 10 bases between. CDR1 and CDR2 from the germline V gene are LGHNA and YNFKEQ. CDR3 nucleotide sequence: TGTGCCAGCAGCCAAGAACAGGAACATAATGAGCAGTTCTTC. Encoded protein: CASSQEQEHNEQFF.

The chain employs TRBV5-6 and TRBJ1-2; unclear D gene. Trimming left V 2 bases short and J 6 bases short, with 8 bases between. The CDR3 runs 12 residues. Germline CDR1 SGHDT, CDR2 YYEEEE. The CDR3 spells CASSFGSDGYTF. CDR3 nucleotide sequence: TGTGCCAGCAGCTTTGGGTCGGATGGCTACACCTTC.

V usage is TRBV7-2 and J usage is TRBJ2-7, with D possibly being TRBD1 (5 bases). The CDR3 has 15 residues. Trimming removed 5 bases at V and 3 bases at J, with 17 bases between. The germline V gene encodes CDR1 SGHTA and CDR2 FQGNSA. As DNA, the CDR3 is TGTGCCAGCAGCCCACGCAGGGAAACGGGCTACGAGCAGTACTTC. It is translated as CASSPRRETGYEQYF.

V and J are TRBV11-2 and TRBJ1-4; 7 bases map to TRBD1. CDR1 is SGHAT, CDR2 FQNNGV, per germline. There are 14 residues in the CDR3. Unmatched junction bases numbered 6, after V lost 3 bases and J lost 8 bases. CDR3 amino acids: CASSFAGGREKLFF. DNA of the CDR3: TGTGCCAGCAGCTTCGCAGGGGGAAGAGAAAAACTGTTTTTT.

The rearrangement joins TRBV3-1 (or the pseudogene TRBV3-2) to TRBJ1-2, with TRBD1 matching 10 bases. The CDR3 has 13 amino acids. CDR1 is LGHDT and CDR2 is YNNKEL in the germline V gene (reference sequence). Trimming took 4 bases from V and 9 from J; bases not matched to a gene: 5. The CDR3 here is CASSLGTGDRYTF. CDR3 in DNA: TGTGCCAGCAGCCTAGGGACAGGGGATCGCTACACCTTC.